The clone carrying this T cell receptor beta chain was picked up many times. The time point was: patch test 3, about 24 weeks after DPC sensitization. Indicated treatment: therapeutic diphenylcyclopropenone sensitization with weekly scalp DPC. Original analysis: Counting gave a median of around 89,000 TCRs per sample, with values ranging from about 23,224 to 700,000. TCRdb ran MiXCR on the RACE reads and lists one entry per CDR3 protein. These V and J calls rely on TCRdb rather than the paper's analysis. The sample shows roughly 32,000 distinct CDR3 sequences, approximately 5.8% of them seen only once. The data were obtained in a study of human T cells and chemical hapten exposure. Germline CDR1 is MGHDK and CDR2 is SYGVNS. Trimming took off 6 bases at V and 3 bases at J, with 9 bases between the two ends. The CDR3 is 12 amino acids.

V is TRBV25-1 and J is TRBJ2-7; possibly TRBD2 for D (6 bases). The receptor was isolated from a man aged 25-45 years with alopecia areata. Some clones in this sample may be carry-over from other donors' samples. The sequenced sample was whole blood, obtained in connection with sensitization to the hapten diphenylcyclopropenone (DPC). CDR3 in DNA: TGTGCCAGCAGCCGGGGGAGCTACGAGCAGTACTTC. Amino acids: CASSRGSYEQYF.